This paragraph reports one TCR beta chain. The antigen remains unidentified. The data stem from a study of CD8+ T cells in alopecia areata. RNA extraction and reverse transcription yielded cDNA as sequencing template. Sequenced by immunoSEQ multiplex PCR; TCRdb stores in-frame clones only, minus some. The sample shows around 190,000 clones, around 60% of them seen only once. Treatment meaning: oral pan-JAK inhibitor, 5-10 mg twice daily. Broader study findings: Lesional scalp, especially alopecia totalis/universalis, showed higher clonality than normal scalp.

CDR1 is DFQATT and CDR2 is SNEGSKA in the germline V gene (reference sequence). The CDR3 loop spans 11 amino acids. The specimen comprised CD4+ T cells sorted from blood, sampled between weeks 47 and 50, from a patient treated with tofacitinib. The chain couples TRBV20-1 to TRBJ2-5; TRBD1 might be the D (6 bases). The TCR sequence derives from a human donor with alopecia areata. The CDR3 bases are TGCACTGGACAGTTTCAAGAGACCCAGTACTTC. Translation gives CTGQFQETQYF.